This TCR beta chain originates from a study of blood T cell repertoires in COVID-19 (dated by TCRdb to 2018 to 2021). Study-wide context: The collaborator samples originated in the United States, Italy and Spain and spanned the acute and convalescent phases of COVID-19. Where HLA class I and class II types were available, the types were taken from metadata supplied by the sample provider, not from assay-based typing. The repertoires were released in a freely available public database intended as a resource for research on the immune response to SARS-CoV-2. A de-identified subject ID, COVID-19 status, age in years and sex were almost always included in the sample metadata. Subjects who had been exposed to COVID-19, were actively infected with it, or had recovered from it provided the deeply sampled blood TCRbeta repertoires that made up the dataset. Samples came from the ongoing ImmuneRACE study (first 160 participants) plus 1,254 subjects from 6 global collaborators. The prospective study material was composed of cDNA or gDNA derived from T cells, B-cell-depleted T cells, or PBMCs.

Remarks on this clone: Which antigen it targets is not known. No base qualities exist here, and no much larger clone lies one base off it.

TCRbeta CDR3 regions were amplified from genomic DNA by means of the immunoSEQ Assay, a bias-controlled multiplex PCR. As for the authors' bioinformatics: Within the assay, amplification of reference gene primers was used to estimate how many nucleated cells each sample contained. To quantify the absolute abundance of each unique TCRbeta CDR3 rearrangement, sequence reads were collapsed and filtered. For each sample, productive Simpson clonality was calculated by taking the square root of Simpson's diversity index across productive rearrangements. In TCRdb, the immuneACCESS table is reduced to in-frame sequences with V and J assigned. These tables do not hold every clone; where another copy was compared, an unresolved V gene accounts for under half, and the others remain unexplained. The V and J calls and clone size were taken over from that table, and D and trimming were inferred from the DNA. For this sample there are under 150,000 clones; 80% appear just once. The leading ten clones occupy under 2.5% of the sample.

Each collaborating institution followed its own protocols to collect whole blood in K2EDTA tubes. Collaborator samples were shipped for TCRbeta analysis as frozen whole blood, isolated PBMCs, or DNA extracted from either sample type. General study outcomes and caveats: How much clinical and demographic metadata was included differed by source and by participant, and the metadata was provided uncurated.

The germline V gene (reference sequence) sets CDR1 to SGHAT and CDR2 to FQDESV. From its cysteine to its phenylalanine, the CDR3 spans 13 amino acids. The DNA shown is the 39-base CDR3, in frame from base 1. For this chain, trimming is 3 bases at the V end and 5 bases at the J end, and the number of junction bases without a gene match is 0. The source of this sequence is a man between 65 and 85 years old with acute or convalescent COVID-19. Here the chain combines TRBV11-1 and TRBJ1-1, with 10 bases aligning to TRBD1. Source material: peripheral blood. The nucleotide sequence is TGTGCCAGCAGCTTGGACAGGGGGACTGAAGCTTTCTTT. Translated, this is CASSLDRGTEAFF.